This paragraph covers one T cell receptor beta chain sequence. Its antigen is as yet unknown. The V and J ends lost 8 bases and 3 bases respectively, with 11 bases between them. This CDR3 spans 12 amino acids. CDR1 MGHRA and CDR2 YSYEKL come from the germline V gene. The data were taken from a study of T cell responses to AZD1222 COVID-19 vaccine. Study-wide results and caveats: White British ancestry dominated among donors, who included more females, and clonal diversity was possibly underestimated. Repertoire samples came only from after the peak T cell response. AZD1222 recipients seropositive at baseline numbered only five to seven. Spike-wide coverage was observed for vaccine-associated CD4 TCRs, with dominant responses at 160-218 and 743-854.

Sequencing was performed with immunoSEQ multiplex PCR; in TCRdb, only in-frame clones are kept and a portion is missing. The sample gives 100,000 to 150,000 clones, 88% of which show up once; 3.5% is in the top ten. The chain employs TRBV4-1 and TRBJ2-7, with D perhaps matching TRBD1 (6 bases). Here the sequenced sample was peripheral blood, taken 28 days after the second AZD1222 dose. The TCR sequence derives from an adult who received the AZD1222 COVID-19 vaccine. The CDR3 loop is CASHGTNYEQYF. In DNA, the CDR3 is TGCGCCAGCCACGGGACAAACTACGAGCAGTACTTC.